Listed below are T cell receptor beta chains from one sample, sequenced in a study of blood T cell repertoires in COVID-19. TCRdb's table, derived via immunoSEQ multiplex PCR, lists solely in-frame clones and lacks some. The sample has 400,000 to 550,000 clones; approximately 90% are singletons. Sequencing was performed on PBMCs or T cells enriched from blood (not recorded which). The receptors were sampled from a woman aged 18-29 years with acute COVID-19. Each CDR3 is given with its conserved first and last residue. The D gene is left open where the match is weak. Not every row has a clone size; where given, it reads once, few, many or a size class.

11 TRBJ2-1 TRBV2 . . TGTGCCAGCAGCCCAGGGGATGAGCAGTTCTTC CASSPGDEQFF
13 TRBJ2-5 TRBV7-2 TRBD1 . TGTGCCAGCAGCCGGGACAGGGCAGAGACCCAGTACTTC CASSRDRAETQYF
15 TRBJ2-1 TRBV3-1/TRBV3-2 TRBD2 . TGTGCCAGCAGCCTTAAGCGGGGGCCCTACAATGAGCAGTTCTTC CASSLKRGPYNEQFF
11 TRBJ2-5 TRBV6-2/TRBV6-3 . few TGTGCCAGCAGTGTAATGGAGACCCAGTACTTC CASSVMETQYF
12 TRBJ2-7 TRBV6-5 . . TGTGCCAGCAGACACACAGGTTACGAGCAGTACTTC CASRHTGYEQYF
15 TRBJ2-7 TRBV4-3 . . TGCGCCAGCAGCCAAGAATACGGCGGAAACTACGAGCAGTACTTC CASSQEYGGNYEQYF
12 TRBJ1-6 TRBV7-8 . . TGTGCCAGCAGCCGCCAAAATTCACCCCTCCACTTT CASSRQNSPLHF
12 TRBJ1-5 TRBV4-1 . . TGCGCCAGCAGCCACCTCCACGGGCCCCAGCATTTT CASSHLHGPQHF
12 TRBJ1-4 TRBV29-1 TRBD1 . TGCAGCGCTACAGGGGCTAATGAAAAACTGTTTTTT CSATGANEKLFF
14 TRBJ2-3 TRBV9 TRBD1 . TGTGCCAGCAGCATCAGACAGGGCCCAGATACGCAGTATTTT CASSIRQGPDTQYF
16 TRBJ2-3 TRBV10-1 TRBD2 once TGCGCCAGCAGTGAGCTTACTAGCGGACAGACAGATACGCAGTATTTT CASSELTSGQTDTQYF
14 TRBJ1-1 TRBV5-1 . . TGCGCCAGCAGCTTGGGGCAGTGGAACACTGAAGCTTTCTTT CASSLGQWNTEAFF
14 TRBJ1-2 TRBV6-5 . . TGTGCCGCTGGGGGGACGGAAACTAACTATGGCTACACCTTC CAAGGTETNYGYTF
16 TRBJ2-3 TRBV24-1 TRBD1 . TGTGCCACCAGCGAGCCTGGGACAGGGGGTGCAGATACGCAGTATTTT CATSEPGTGGADTQYF